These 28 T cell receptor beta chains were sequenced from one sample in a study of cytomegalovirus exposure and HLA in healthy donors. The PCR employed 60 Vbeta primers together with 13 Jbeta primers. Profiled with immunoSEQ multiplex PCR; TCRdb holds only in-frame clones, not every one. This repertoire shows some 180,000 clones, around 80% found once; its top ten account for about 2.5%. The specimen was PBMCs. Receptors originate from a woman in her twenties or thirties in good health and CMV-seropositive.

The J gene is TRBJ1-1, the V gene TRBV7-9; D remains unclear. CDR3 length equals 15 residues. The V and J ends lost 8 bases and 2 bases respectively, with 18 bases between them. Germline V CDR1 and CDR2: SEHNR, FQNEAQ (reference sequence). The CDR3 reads CASGKPARGNTEAFF. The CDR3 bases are TGTGCCAGCGGTAAACCCGCCCGGGGAAACACTGAAGCTTTCTTT.

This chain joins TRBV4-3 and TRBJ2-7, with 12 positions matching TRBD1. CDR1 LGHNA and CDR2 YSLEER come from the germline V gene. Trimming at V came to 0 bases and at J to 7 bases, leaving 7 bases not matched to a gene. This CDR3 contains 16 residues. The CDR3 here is CASSQDYGTGGFEQYF. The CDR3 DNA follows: TGCGCCAGCAGCCAAGATTATGGGACAGGGGGCTTTGAGCAGTACTTC.

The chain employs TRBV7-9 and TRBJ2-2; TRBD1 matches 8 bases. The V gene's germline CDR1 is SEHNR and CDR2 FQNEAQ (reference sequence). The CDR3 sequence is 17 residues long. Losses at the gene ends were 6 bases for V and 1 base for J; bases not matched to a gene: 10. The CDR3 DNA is TGTGCCAGCAGGGGGGGTCCGGGACAGGAGAACACCGGGGAGCTGTTTTTT. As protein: CASRGGPGQENTGELFF. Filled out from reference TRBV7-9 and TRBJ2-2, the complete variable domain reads DTGVSQNPRHKITKRGQNVTFRCDPISEHNRLYWYRQTLGQGPEFLTYFQNEAQLEKSRLLSDRFSAERPKGSFSTLEIQRTEQGDSAMYLCASRGGPGQENTGELFFGEGSRLTVL.

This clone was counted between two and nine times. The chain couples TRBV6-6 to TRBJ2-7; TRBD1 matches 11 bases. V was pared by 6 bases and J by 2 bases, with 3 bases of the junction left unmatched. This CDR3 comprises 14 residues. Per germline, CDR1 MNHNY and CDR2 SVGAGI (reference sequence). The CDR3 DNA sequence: TGTGCCAGCAGAACGGACAGGGGGCCCTACGAGCAGTACTTC. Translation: CASRTDRGPYEQYF.

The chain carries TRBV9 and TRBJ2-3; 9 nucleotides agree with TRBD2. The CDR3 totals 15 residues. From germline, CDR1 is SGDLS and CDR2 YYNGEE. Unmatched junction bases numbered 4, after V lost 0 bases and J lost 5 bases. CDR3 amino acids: CASSVEPSGEDTQYF. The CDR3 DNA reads TGTGCCAGCAGCGTAGAGCCTAGCGGGGAAGATACGCAGTATTTT. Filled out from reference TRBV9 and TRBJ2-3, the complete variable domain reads DSGVTQTPKHLITATGQRVTLRCSPRSGDLSVYWYQQSLDQGLQFLIQYYNGEERAKGNILERFSAQQFPDLHSELNLSSLELGDSALYFCASSVEPSGEDTQYFGPGTRLTVL.

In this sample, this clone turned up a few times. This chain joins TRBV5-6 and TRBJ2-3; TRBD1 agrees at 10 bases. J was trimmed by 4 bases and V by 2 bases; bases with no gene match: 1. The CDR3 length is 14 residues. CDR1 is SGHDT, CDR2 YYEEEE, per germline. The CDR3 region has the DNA TGTGCCAGCAGCTTAGGGACAGGGGCAGATACGCAGTATTTT. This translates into CASSLGTGADTQYF. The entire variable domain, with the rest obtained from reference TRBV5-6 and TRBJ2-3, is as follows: DAGVTQSPTHLIKTRGQQVTLRCSPKSGHDTVSWYQQALGQGPQFIFQYYEEEERQRGNFPDRFSGHQFPNYSSELNVNALLLGDSALYLCASSLGTGADTQYFGPGTRLTVL.

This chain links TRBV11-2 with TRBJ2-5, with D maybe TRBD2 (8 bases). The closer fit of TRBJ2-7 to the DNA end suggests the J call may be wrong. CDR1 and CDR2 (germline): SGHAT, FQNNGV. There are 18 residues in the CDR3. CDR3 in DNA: TGTGCCAGCAGCCCGGGAGGGGGCCAACCGGGACGGGTCTACGAGCAGTACTTC. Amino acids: CASSPGGGQPGRVYEQYF.

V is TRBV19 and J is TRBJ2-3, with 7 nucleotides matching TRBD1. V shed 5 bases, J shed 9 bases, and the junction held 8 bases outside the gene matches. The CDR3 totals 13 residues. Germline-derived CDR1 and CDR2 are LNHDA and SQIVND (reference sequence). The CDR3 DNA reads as TGTGCCAGTAGTCAACCGGGCAGGGGGACGCAGTATTTT. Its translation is CASSQPGRGTQYF.

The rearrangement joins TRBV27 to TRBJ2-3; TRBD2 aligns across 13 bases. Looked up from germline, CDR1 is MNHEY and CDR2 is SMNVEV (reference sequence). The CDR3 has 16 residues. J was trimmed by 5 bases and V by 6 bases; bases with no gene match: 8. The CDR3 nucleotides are TGTGCCAGCAGCCACGGACTAGCGGGGGCCGGAGATACGCAGTATTTT. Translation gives CASSHGLAGAGDTQYF.

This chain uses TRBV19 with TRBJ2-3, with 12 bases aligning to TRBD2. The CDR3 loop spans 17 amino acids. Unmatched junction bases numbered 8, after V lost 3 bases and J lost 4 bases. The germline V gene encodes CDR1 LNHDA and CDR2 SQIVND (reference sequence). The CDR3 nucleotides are TGTGCCAGTAGTATCGCGGCTAGCGGGGGGGCCTCAGATACGCAGTATTTT. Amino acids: CASSIAASGGASDTQYF.

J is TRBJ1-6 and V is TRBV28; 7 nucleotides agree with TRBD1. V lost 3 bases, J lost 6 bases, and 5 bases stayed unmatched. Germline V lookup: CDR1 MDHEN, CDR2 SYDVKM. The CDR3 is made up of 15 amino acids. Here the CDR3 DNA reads TGTGCCAGCAGTTTCCAGCCAGGGGGTAATTCACCCCTCCACTTT. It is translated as CASSFQPGGNSPLHF.

CDR3 nucleotide sequence: TGCGCCAGCAGGTCGACAGGGGCAACTAATGAAAAACTGTTTTTT. Protein product: CASRSTGATNEKLFF. V usage is TRBV5-1 and J usage is TRBJ1-4; 8 bases agree with TRBD1. This CDR3 region has 15 residues. Losses at the gene ends were 5 bases for V and 0 bases for J; bases not matched to a gene: 3. Germline V CDR1 and CDR2: SGHRS, YFSETQ.

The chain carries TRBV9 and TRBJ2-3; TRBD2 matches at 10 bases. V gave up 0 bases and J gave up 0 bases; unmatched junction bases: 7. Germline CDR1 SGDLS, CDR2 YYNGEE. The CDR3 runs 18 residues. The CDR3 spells CASSVGAGGPTSTDTQYF. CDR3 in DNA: TGTGCCAGCAGCGTAGGAGCGGGGGGGCCTACTAGCACAGATACGCAGTATTTT.

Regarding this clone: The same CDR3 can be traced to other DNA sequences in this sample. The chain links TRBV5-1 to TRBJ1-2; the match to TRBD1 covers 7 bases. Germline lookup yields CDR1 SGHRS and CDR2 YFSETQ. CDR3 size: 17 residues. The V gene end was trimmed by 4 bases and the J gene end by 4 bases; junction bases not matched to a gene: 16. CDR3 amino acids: CASSLHPSTGRTYGYTF. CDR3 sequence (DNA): TGCGCCAGCAGCCTCCACCCTTCGACAGGGCGGACCTATGGCTACACCTTC.

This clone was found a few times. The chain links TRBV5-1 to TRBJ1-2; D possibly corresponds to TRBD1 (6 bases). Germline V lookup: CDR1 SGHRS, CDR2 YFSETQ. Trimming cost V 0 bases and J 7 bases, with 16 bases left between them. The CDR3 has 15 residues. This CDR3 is CASSLDTGIPGGYTF. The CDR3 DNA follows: TGCGCCAGCAGCTTGGATACAGGGATCCCGGGTGGCTACACCTTC.

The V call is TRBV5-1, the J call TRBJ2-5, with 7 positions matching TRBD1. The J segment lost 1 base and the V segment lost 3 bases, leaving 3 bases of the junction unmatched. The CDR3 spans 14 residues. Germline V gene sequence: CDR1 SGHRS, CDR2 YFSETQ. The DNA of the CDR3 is TGCGCCAGCAGCTGGGGGACAGTCCAAGAGACCCAGTACTTC. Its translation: CASSWGTVQETQYF.

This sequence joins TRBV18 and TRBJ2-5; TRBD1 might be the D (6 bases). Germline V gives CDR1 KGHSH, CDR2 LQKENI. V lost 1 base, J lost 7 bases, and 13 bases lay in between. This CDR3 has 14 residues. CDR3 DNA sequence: TGTGCCAGCTCACCACGACAGGCCGACGGGACCCAGTACTTC. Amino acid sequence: CASSPRQADGTQYF.

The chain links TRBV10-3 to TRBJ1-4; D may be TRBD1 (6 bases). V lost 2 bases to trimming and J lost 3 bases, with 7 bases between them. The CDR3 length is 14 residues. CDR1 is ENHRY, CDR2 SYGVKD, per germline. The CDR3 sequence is CAISEGGSNEKLFF. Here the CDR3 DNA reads TGTGCCATCAGTGAGGGGGGCTCTAATGAAAAACTGTTTTTT.

Written as DNA, the CDR3 is TGTGCCAGCAGCCTGAGACAGGGCACTAACTATGGCTACACCTTC. This sequence encodes CASSLRQGTNYGYTF. The chain recombines TRBV5-4 with TRBJ1-2; TRBD1 matches 7 bases. Germline CDR1 SGHNT, CDR2 YYREEE (reference sequence). This CDR3 spans 15 amino acids. The ends lost 4 bases at V and 0 bases at J; junction bases unmatched: 6.

The CDR3, as DNA: TGTGCCAGCAGCCTGGGGGGGGGCATCTACGAGCAGTACTTC. Translating gives CASSLGGGIYEQYF. The rearrangement links TRBV6-5 to TRBJ2-5; weak D call: TRBD2 (7 bases). The DNA end is more similar to TRBJ2-7, so the J call may be wrong. This CDR3 comprises 14 residues. CDR1 is MNHEY, CDR2 SVGAGI, per germline.

CDR3 in amino acids: CALGAVGGQYF. CDR3 bases: TGTGCCCTAGGCGCCGTCGGGGGGCAGTACTTC. This rearrangement joins TRBV27 to TRBJ2-7; D might be TRBD2 (6 bases). There are 11 residues in the CDR3. V shed 11 bases and J shed 9 bases, with 17 bases lying between them. Germline assignment: CDR1 MNHEY and CDR2 SMNVEV (reference sequence).

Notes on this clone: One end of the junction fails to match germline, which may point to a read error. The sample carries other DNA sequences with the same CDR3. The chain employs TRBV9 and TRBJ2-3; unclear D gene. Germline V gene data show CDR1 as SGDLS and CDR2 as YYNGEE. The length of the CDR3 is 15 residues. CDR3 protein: CASSVDGVGADTQYF. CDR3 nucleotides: TGTGCTAGCAGCGTAGATGGAGTAGGCGCAGATACGCAGTATTTT.

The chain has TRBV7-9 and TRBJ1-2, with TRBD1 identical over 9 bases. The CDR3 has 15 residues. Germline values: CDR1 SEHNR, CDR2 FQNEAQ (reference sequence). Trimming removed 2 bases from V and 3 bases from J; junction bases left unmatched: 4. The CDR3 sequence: CASSLSGTGYYGYTF. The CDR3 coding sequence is TGTGCCAGCAGCTTATCGGGGACAGGGTACTATGGCTACACCTTC. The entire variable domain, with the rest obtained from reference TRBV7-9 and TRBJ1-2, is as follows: DTGVSQNPRHKITKRGQNVTFRCDPISEHNRLYWYRQTLGQGPEFLTYFQNEAQLEKSRLLSDRFSAERPKGSFSTLEIQRTEQGDSAMYLCASSLSGTGYYGYTFGSGTRLTVV.

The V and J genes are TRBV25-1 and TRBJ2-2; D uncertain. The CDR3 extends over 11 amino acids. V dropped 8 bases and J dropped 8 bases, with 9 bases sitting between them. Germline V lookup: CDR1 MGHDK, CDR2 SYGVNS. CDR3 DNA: TGTGCCAGCGGGCCCCGAGGGGAGCTGTTTTTT. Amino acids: CASGPRGELFF.

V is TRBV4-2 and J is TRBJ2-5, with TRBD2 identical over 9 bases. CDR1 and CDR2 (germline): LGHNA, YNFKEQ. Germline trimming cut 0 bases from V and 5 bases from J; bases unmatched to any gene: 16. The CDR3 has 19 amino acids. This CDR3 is CASSQDSSGGFYRYETQYF. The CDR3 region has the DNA TGTGCCAGCAGCCAAGATTCGAGCGGGGGGTTTTATCGGTATGAGACCCAGTACTTC.

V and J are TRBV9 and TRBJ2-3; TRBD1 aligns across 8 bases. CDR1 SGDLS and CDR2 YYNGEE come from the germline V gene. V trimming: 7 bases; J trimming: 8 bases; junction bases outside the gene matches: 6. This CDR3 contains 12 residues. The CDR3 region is CASDRGGGTQYF. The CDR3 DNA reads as TGTGCCAGCGACAGGGGAGGCGGTACGCAGTATTTT.

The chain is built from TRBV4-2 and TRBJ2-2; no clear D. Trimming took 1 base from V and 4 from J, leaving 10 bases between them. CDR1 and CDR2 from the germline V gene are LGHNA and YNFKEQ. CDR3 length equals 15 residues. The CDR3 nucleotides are TGTGCCAGCAGCCAAGGTGGGCACGGCACCGGGGAGCTGTTTTTT. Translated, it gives CASSQGGHGTGELFF.

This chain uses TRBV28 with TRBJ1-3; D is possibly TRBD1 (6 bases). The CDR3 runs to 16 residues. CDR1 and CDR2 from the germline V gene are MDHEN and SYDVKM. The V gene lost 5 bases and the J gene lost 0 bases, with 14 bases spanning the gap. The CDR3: CASSGIGQSSGNTIYF. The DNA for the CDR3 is TGTGCCAGCAGTGGGATTGGACAGAGCTCTGGAAACACCATATATTTT. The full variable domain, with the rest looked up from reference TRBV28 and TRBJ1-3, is DVKVTQSSRYLVKRTGEKVFLECVQDMDHENMFWYRQDPGLGLRLIYFSYDVKMKEKGDIPEGYSVSREKKERFSLILESASTNQTSMYLCASSGIGQSSGNTIYFGEGSWLTVV.